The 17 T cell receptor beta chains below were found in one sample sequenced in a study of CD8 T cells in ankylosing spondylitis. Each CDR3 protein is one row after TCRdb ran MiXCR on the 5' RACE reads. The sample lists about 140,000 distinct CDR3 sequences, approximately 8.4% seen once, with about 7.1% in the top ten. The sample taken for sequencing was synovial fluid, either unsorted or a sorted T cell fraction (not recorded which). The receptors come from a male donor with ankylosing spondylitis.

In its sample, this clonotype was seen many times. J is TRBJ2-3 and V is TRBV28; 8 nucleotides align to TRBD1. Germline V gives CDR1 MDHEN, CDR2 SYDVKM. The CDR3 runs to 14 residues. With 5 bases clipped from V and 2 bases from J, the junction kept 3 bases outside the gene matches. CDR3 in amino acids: CASSMGQDTDTQYF. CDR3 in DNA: TGTGCCAGCAGTATGGGACAGGACACAGATACGCAGTATTTT.

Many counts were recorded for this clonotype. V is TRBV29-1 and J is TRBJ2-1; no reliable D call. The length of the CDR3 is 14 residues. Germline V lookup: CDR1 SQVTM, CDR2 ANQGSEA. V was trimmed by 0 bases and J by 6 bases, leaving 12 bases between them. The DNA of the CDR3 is TGCAGCGTTGAAGAAAGGCTCTTTGTCAATGAGCAGTTCTTC. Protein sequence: CSVEERLFVNEQFF.

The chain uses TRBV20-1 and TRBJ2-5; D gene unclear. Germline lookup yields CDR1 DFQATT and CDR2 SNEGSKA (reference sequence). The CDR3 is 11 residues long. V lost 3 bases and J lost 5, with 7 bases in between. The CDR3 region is CSASPSETQYF. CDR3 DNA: TGCAGTGCTAGCCCGAGCGAGACCCAGTACTTC.

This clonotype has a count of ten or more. CDR3 sequence: CSASNAGGSDTQYF. CDR3 DNA sequence: TGCAGTGCTAGTAACGCGGGAGGCTCAGATACGCAGTATTTT. The rearrangement uses TRBV20-1 and TRBJ2-3; 8 bases match TRBD2. The CDR3 sequence is 14 residues long. Germline lookup yields CDR1 DFQATT and CDR2 SNEGSKA (reference sequence). With V trimmed by 3 bases and J by 4 bases, 6 bases remained unmatched.

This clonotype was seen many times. Written as DNA, the CDR3 is TGCAGTGCCCGCAATAGCGGGAGGACCCACAATGAGCAGTTCTTC. Its protein product is CSARNSGRTHNEQFF. This sequence joins TRBV20-1 and TRBJ2-1; TRBD2 matches at 10 bases. V lost 6 bases, J lost 5 bases, and 10 bases stayed unmatched. The CDR3 totals 15 residues. Germline lookup yields CDR1 DFQATT and CDR2 SNEGSKA (reference sequence).

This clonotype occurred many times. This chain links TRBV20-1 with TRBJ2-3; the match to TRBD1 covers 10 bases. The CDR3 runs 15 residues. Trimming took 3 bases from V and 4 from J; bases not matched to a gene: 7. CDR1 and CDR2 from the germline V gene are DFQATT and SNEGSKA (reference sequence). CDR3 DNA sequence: TGCAGTGCTAGTAGGGGACAGGGGTATTCAGATACGCAGTATTTT. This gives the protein CSASRGQGYSDTQYF.

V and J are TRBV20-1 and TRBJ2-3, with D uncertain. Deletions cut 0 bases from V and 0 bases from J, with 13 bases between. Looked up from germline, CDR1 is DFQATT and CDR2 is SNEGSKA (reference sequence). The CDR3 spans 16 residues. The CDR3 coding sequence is TGCAGTGCTAGAGACCCCGCCAGATCTAGCACAGATACGCAGTATTTT. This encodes CSARDPARSSTDTQYF.

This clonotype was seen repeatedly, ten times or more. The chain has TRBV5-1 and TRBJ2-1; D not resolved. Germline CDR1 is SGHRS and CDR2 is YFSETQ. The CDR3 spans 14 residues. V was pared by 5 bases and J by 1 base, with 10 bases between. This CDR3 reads CASSPGNSYNEQFF. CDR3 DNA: TGCGCCAGCAGTCCAGGAAATTCCTACAATGAGCAGTTCTTC.

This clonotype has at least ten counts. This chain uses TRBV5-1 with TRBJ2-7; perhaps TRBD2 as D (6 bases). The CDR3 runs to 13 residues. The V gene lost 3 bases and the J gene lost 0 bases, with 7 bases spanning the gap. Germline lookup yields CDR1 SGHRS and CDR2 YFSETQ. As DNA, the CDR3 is TGCGCCAGCAGCTGGGGGGACTCCTACGAGCAGTACTTC. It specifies CASSWGDSYEQYF. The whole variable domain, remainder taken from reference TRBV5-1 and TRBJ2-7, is KAGVTQTPRYLIKTRGQQVTLSCSPISGHRSVSWYQQTPGQGLQFLFEYFSETQRNKGNFPGRFSGRQFSNSRSEMNVSTLELGDSALYLCASSWGDSYEQYFGPGTRLTVT.

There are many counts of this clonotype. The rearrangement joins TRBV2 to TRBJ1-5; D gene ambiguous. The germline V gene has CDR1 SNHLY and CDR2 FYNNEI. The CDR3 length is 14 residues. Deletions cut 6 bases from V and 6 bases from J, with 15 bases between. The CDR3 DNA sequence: TGTGCCAGCAGCCTACCAACATGGGGTCAGCCCCAGCATTTT. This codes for CASSLPTWGQPQHF.

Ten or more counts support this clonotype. The CDR3 reads CASSYSVVSTDTQYF. The CDR3 region has the DNA TGTGCCAGCAGTTACTCCGTAGTTAGCACAGATACGCAGTATTTT. The gene calls are TRBV6-5 and TRBJ2-3, with no clear D. Looked up from germline, CDR1 is MNHEY and CDR2 is SVGAGI. Trimming shortened V by 0 bases and J by 0 bases, and 7 bases separated the two germline ends. The CDR3 has 15 residues.

The CDR3 DNA is TGCGCCAGCAGCCAAGATGGGGGACAGGGAGTGAAGCAGTTCTTC. This gives the protein CASSQDGGQGVKQFF. The chain has TRBV4-3 and TRBJ2-1, with 9 bases identical to TRBD1. The CDR3 loop spans 15 amino acids. CDR1 is LGHNA and CDR2 is YSLEER in the germline V gene. Unmatched junction bases numbered 8, after V lost 0 bases and J lost 11 bases.

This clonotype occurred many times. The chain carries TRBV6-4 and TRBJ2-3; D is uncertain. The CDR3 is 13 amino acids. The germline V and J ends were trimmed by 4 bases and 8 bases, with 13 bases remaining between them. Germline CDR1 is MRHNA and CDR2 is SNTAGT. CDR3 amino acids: CASSVSSSSTQYF. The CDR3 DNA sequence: TGTGCCAGCAGTGTCTCCTCGTCTTCTACGCAGTATTTT.

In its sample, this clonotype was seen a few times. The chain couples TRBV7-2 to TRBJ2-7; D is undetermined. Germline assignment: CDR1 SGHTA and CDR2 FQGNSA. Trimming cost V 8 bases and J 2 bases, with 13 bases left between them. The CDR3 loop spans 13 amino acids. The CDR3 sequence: CASGVPRTYEQYF. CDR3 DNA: TGTGCCAGCGGGGTCCCCCGTACCTACGAGCAGTACTTC.

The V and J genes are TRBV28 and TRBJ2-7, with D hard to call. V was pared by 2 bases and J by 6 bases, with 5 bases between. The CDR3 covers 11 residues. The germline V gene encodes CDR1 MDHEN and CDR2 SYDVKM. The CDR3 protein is CASSLRFEQYF. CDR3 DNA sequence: TGTGCCAGCAGTTTACGGTTCGAGCAGTACTTC.

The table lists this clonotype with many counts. CDR3 DNA sequence: TGTGCCAGTAGTATAAGTAGGGGCCTCATGAACACTGAAGCTTTCTTT. Its translation: CASSISRGLMNTEAFF. The genes are TRBV19 and TRBJ1-1, with a weak D call TRBD1 (5 bases). The CDR3 is 16 amino acids. Germline V lookup: CDR1 LNHDA, CDR2 SQIVND (reference sequence). The V end lost 2 bases, the J end lost 0 bases, and 13 bases lay between the germline ends.

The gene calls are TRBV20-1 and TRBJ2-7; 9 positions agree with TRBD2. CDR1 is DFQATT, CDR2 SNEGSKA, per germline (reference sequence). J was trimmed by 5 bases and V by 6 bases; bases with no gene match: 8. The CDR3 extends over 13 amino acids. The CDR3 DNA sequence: TGCAGTGCGTTGGGACTAGCTAACAACGAGCAGTACTTC. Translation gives CSALGLANNEQYF.